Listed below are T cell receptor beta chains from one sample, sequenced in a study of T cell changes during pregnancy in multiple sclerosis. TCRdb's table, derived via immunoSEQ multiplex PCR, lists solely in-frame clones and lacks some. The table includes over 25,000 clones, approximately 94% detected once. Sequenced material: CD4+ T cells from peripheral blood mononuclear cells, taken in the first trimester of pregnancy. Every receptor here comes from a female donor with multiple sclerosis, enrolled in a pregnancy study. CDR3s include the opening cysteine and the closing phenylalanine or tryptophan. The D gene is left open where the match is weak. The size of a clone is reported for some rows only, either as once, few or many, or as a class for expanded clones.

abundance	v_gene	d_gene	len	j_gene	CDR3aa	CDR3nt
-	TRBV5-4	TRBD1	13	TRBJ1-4	CASSRDRVGKLFF	TGTGCCAGCAGTAGGGACAGGGTGGGGAAACTGTTTTTT
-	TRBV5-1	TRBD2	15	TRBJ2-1	CASSLEGLAGNEQFF	TGCGCCAGCAGCTTGGAGGGACTAGCGGGCAATGAGCAGTTCTTC
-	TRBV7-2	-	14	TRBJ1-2	CASSPNSGNYGYTF	TGTGCCAGCAGCCCAAACTCAGGGAACTATGGCTACACCTTC
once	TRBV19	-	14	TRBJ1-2	CASSISSANYGYTF	TGTGCCAGTAGTATATCCTCCGCTAACTATGGCTACACCTTC
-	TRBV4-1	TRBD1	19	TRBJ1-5	CASSQEPGQGPLGNQPQHF	TGCGCCAGCAGCCAAGAGCCAGGACAGGGGCCACTAGGCAATCAGCCCCAGCATTTT
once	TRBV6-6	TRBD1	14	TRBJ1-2	CASSYLDREAGYTF	TGTGCCAGCAGTTACCTGGACAGGGAGGCTGGCTACACCTTC
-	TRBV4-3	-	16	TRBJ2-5	CASSQDRGAAGETQYF	TGCGCCAGCAGCCAAGATAGGGGCGCAGCCGGGGAGACCCAGTACTTC
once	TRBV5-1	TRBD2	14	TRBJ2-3	CASSPSGRTDTQYF	TGCGCCAGCAGCCCTAGCGGTCGGACAGATACGCAGTATTTT
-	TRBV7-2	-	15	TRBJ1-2	CASSWQGRSNYGYTF	TGTGCCAGCAGCTGGCAGGGTAGATCTAACTATGGCTACACCTTC
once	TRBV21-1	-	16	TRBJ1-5	CASSKVGADRVPAQHF	TGTGCCAGCAGCAAAGTCGGGGCGGACAGGGTCCCCGCCCAGCATTTT
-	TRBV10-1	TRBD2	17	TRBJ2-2	CASSEGEAGGNTGELFF	TGCGCCAGCAGTGAGGGGGAAGCGGGGGGCAACACCGGGGAGCTGTTTTTT
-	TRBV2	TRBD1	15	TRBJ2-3	CASSPWDRDSDTQYF	TGTGCCAGCAGTCCGTGGGACAGGGATTCAGATACGCAGTATTTT
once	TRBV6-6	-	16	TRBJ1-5	CASRPPGLPAGGPQHF	TGTGCCAGCCGGCCCCCGGGACTTCCCGCCGGGGGGCCCCAGCATTTT
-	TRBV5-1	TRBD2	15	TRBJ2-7	CASSSAGGREREQYF	TGCGCCAGCAGCAGCGCGGGGGGCCGTGAGAGGGAGCAGTACTTC
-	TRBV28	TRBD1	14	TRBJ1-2	CASSLLDRDYGYTF	TGTGCCAGCAGTTTATTGGACAGGGACTATGGCTACACCTTC
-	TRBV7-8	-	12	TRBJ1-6	CASSTDYSPLHF	TGTGCCAGCAGCACAGATTACTCACCCCTCCACTTT
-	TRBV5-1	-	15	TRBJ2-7	CASSLGTARAYEQYF	TGCGCCAGCAGCTTGGGAACTGCGCGGGCCTACGAGCAGTACTTC
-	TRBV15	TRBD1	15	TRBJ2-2	CATSRVQGVTGELFF	TGTGCCACCAGCAGAGTCCAGGGGGTCACCGGGGAGCTGTTTTTT
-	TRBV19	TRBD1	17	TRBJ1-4	CASSPGQGVATNEKLFF	TGTGCCAGTAGTCCCGGACAGGGAGTTGCAACTAATGAAAAACTGTTTTTT
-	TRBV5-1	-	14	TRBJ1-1	CASSAYMVNTEAFF	TGCGCCAGCAGCGCGTATATGGTGAACACTGAAGCTTTCTTT
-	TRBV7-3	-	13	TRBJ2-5	CASSLRNQETQYF	TGTGCCAGCAGCTTGCGGAACCAAGAGACCCAGTACTTC
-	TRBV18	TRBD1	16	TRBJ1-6	CASSPGTGGADSPLHF	TGTGCCAGCTCACCCGGGACAGGGGGCGCAGATTCACCCCTCCACTTT
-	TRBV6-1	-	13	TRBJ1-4	CASSGSGNEKLFF	TGTGCCAGCAGTGGCTCCGGGAATGAAAAACTGTTTTTT
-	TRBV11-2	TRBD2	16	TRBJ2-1	CASSSNSGGAYNEQFF	TGTGCCAGCAGCTCCAATAGCGGGGGGGCCTACAATGAGCAGTTCTTC
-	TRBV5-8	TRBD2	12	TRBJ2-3	CASSFPGRVQYF	TGTGCCAGCAGCTTCCCGGGGAGGGTGCAGTATTTT
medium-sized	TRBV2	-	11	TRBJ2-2	CASQGTGELFF	TGTGCCAGCCAGGGGACCGGGGAGCTGTTTTTT
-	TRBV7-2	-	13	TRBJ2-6	CASSPSRANVLTF	TGTGCCAGCAGCCCCTCCCGGGCCAACGTCCTGACTTTC
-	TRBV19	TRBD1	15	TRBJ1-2	CASSPTGTGNYGYTF	TGTGCCAGTAGTCCAACCGGGACAGGGAACTATGGCTACACCTTC
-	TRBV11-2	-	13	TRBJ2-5	CASSFGSGETQYF	TGTGCCAGCAGCTTTGGGTCCGGGGAGACCCAGTACTTC
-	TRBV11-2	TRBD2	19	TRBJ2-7	CASSPWPRTSGGSTYEQYF	TGTGCCAGCAGCCCCTGGCCCCGGACTAGCGGGGGGTCTACCTACGAGCAGTACTTC
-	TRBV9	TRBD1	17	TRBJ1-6	CASSVGQGVRDNSPLHF	TGTGCCAGCAGCGTAGGGCAGGGGGTTAGGGATAATTCACCCCTCCACTTT
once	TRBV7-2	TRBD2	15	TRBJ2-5	CASSPNGGAQETQYF	TGTGCCAGCAGCCCAAACGGGGGGGCCCAAGAGACCCAGTACTTC